Following are 20 T cell receptor beta chains from one sample sequenced in a study of PD-1 blockade in classical Hodgkin lymphoma. Every patient relapsed after autologous stem cell transplantation, and brentuximab vedotin exposure varied. Libraries were prepared by immunoSEQ multiplex PCR; TCRdb keeps only in-frame clonotypes and omits some of them. The sample has over 20,000 clones; around 80% are singletons. This specimen consisted of peripheral blood mononuclear cells (PBMCs), obtained before the second cycle of nivolumab. The receptor source for this set is a human donor with classical Hodgkin lymphoma.

Note on this clone: In the same sample, other DNA sequences code for this CDR3. The chain has TRBV27 and TRBJ1-2; D may be TRBD1 (5 bases). V was trimmed by 5 bases and J by 5 bases, leaving 15 bases between them. The CDR3 sequence is 14 residues long. Germline loops: CDR1 MNHEY, CDR2 SMNVEV (reference sequence). The DNA for the CDR3 is TGTGCCAGCAGTAGGGACGGTACCTTTTATGGCTACACCTTC. Its translation: CASSRDGTFYGYTF.

J is TRBJ2-7 and V is TRBV27, with D perhaps being TRBD1 or TRBD2 (6 bases each). From germline, CDR1 is MNHEY and CDR2 SMNVEV (reference sequence). The CDR3 has 13 amino acids. V lost 8 bases and J 3 bases, leaving 14 bases between the germline ends. The CDR3 is CASRGGGLYEQYF. The CDR3 bases are TGTGCCAGCCGCGGAGGGGGTCTCTACGAGCAGTACTTC.

The V gene is TRBV11-2, the J gene TRBJ1-3, with a weak D call TRBD1 (6 bases). CDR3 length: 19 residues. Germline V lookup: CDR1 SGHAT, CDR2 FQNNGV. The germline V and J ends were trimmed by 6 bases and 8 bases, with 32 bases remaining between them. The CDR3 nucleotides are TGTGCCAGCAGAAAACCGGGACGGAAGACTTCAAGGACAGTGGACACCATATATTTT. Its protein is CASRKPGRKTSRTVDTIYF. Together with reference TRBV11-2 and TRBJ1-3, the CDR3 gives the full variable domain: EAGVAQSPRYKIIEKRQSVAFWCNPISGHATLYWYQQILGQGPKLLIQFQNNGVVDDSQLPKDRFSAERLKGVDSTLKIQPAKLEDSAVYLCASRKPGRKTSRTVDTIYFGEGSWLTVV.

The chain joins TRBV5-1 to TRBJ2-5; D not certain. The CDR3 is made up of 12 amino acids. Germline CDR1 SGHRS, CDR2 YFSETQ. V was trimmed by 0 bases and J by 5 bases, leaving 5 bases between them. CDR3 nucleotides: TGCGCCAGCAGCTTGGACTGGGAGACCCAGTACTTC. This translates into CASSLDWETQYF.

V is TRBV9 and J is TRBJ1-1, with D tentatively TRBD1 (5 bases). Per the germline V gene, CDR1 is SGDLS and CDR2 is YYNGEE. The CDR3 contains 13 residues. V was pared by 0 bases and J by 5 bases, with 8 bases between. The CDR3 sequence is CASSVGGITEAFF. The CDR3 region has the DNA TGTGCCAGCAGCGTAGGGGGCATTACTGAAGCTTTCTTT.

The V call is TRBV7-9, the J call TRBJ2-3, with D possibly being TRBD1 (6 bases). Germline V gives CDR1 SEHNR, CDR2 FQNEAQ (reference sequence). CDR3 length: 16 residues. The V end lost 3 bases, the J end lost 1 base, and 14 bases lay between the germline ends. CDR3 bases: TGTGCCAGCAGCTTTCACCGGGACATGGGCACAGATACGCAGTATTTT. Translation: CASSFHRDMGTDTQYF.

V usage is TRBV2 and J usage is TRBJ1-1; D not certain. Germline CDR1 reads SNHLY; CDR2 reads FYNNEI. The germline V and J ends were trimmed by 10 bases and 2 bases, with 8 bases remaining between them. The CDR3 is 11 residues long. CDR3 loop: CATRSNTEAFF. The CDR3 DNA reads as TGTGCCACCAGGAGTAACACTGAAGCTTTCTTT.

The CDR3 sequence: CASGFRQGFEQYF. CDR3 DNA: TGTGCTAGTGGTTTCAGACAGGGCTTCGAGCAGTACTTC. The chain recombines TRBV12-5 with TRBJ2-7; 7 bases align to TRBD1. Per germline, CDR1 LGHNT and CDR2 FRNRAP. This CDR3 has 13 residues. The junction had 5 bases not matched to a gene; V was cut back by 3 bases and J by 6 bases.

This chain uses TRBV29-1 with TRBJ1-3, with D unresolved. The CDR3 sequence is 13 residues long. The V and J ends lost 1 base and 2 bases respectively, with 6 bases between them. Germline loops: CDR1 SQVTM, CDR2 ANQGSEA. The CDR3 bases are TGCAGCGTTGAAGGGGAAACTGGAAACACCATATATTTT. Its protein is CSVEGETGNTIYF. Variable domain in full (rest from reference TRBV29-1 and TRBJ1-3): SAVISQKPSRDICQRGTSLTIQCQVDSQVTMMFWYRQQPGQSLTLIATANQGSEATYESGFVIDKFPISRPNLTFSTLTVSNMSPEDSSIYLCSVEGETGNTIYFGEGSWLTVV.

This sequence joins TRBV7-6 and TRBJ2-5; D not resolved. The CDR3 totals 12 residues. Trimming stripped 2 bases from V and 4 bases from J, with 5 bases between. Germline V gene sequence: CDR1 SGHVS, CDR2 FNYEAQ. As DNA, the CDR3 is TGTGCCAGCAGCTTAAAGGGAGAGACCCAGTACTTC. Translated, it gives CASSLKGETQYF.

V is TRBV30 and J is TRBJ2-2; no clear D. The CDR3 is 14 residues long. Per germline, CDR1 GTSNPN and CDR2 SVGIG (reference sequence). Trimming cost V 0 bases and J 5 bases, with 10 bases left between them. The CDR3: CAWSVLSLTGELFF. The CDR3, as DNA: TGTGCCTGGAGTGTACTCTCGTTGACCGGGGAGCTGTTTTTT.

The table lists this clone with a count of one. J is TRBJ2-6 and V is TRBV18, with D uncertain. This CDR3 contains 19 residues. CDR1 KGHSH and CDR2 LQKENI come from the germline V gene. Trimming cost V 5 bases and J 1 base, with 21 bases left between them. This CDR3 reads CASSTFQALGYSGANVLTF. The CDR3 DNA reads TGTGCCAGCTCAACATTCCAGGCCCTGGGGTATTCTGGGGCCAACGTCCTGACTTTC.

This chain joins TRBV7-2 and TRBJ2-1; possibly TRBD2 for D (6 bases). The V end was cut by 1 base, the J end by 6 bases, with 16 bases between. This CDR3 has 16 amino acids. CDR1 and CDR2 from the germline V gene are SGHTA and FQGNSA. The CDR3 region is CASSLVGSGFINEQFF. The DNA for the CDR3 is TGTGCCAGCAGCTTAGTAGGTAGCGGTTTTATCAATGAGCAGTTCTTC. Using reference TRBV7-2 and TRBJ2-1 for the parts outside the CDR3, the full variable domain is GAGVSQSPSNKVTEKGKDVELRCDPISGHTALYWYRQSLGQGLEFLIYFQGNSAPDKSGLPSDRFSAERTGGSVSTLTIQRTQQEDSAVYLCASSLVGSGFINEQFFGPGTRLTVL.

The rearrangement joins TRBV19 to TRBJ2-3; 8 positions agree with TRBD2. Germline V gene sequence: CDR1 LNHDA, CDR2 SQIVND (reference sequence). The CDR3 is 15 amino acids. V shed 6 bases, J shed 5 bases, and the junction held 10 bases outside the gene matches. As DNA, the CDR3 is TGTGCCAGTAGAAGTTTAGCGGGAAGTGGAGATACGCAGTATTTT. It codes for CASRSLAGSGDTQYF.

The V call is TRBV7-6, the J call TRBJ2-2; D remains unclear. In germline, CDR1 is SGHVS, CDR2 FNYEAQ. Trimming took off 11 bases at V and 5 bases at J, with 15 bases between the two ends. CDR3 size: 13 residues. The CDR3, as DNA: TGTGCCGCCGGTTTCCGTGGAACCGGGGAGCTGTTTTTT. Translated, it gives CAAGFRGTGELFF.

Only one count was recorded for this clone. The genes are TRBV4-3 and TRBJ2-1, with D uncertain. The germline CDR1 and CDR2 sequences are LGHNA and YSLEER. CDR3 length: 15 amino acids. V was shortened by 0 bases and J by 0 bases, with 6 bases between the two germline ends. The CDR3 nucleotides are TGCGCCAGCAGCCAAGATTGGGGCTCCTACAATGAGCAGTTCTTC. It encodes CASSQDWGSYNEQFF.

The chain carries TRBV5-4 and TRBJ2-1; TRBD2 matches at 15 bases. This CDR3 has 17 amino acids. Germline-derived CDR1 and CDR2 are SGHNT and YYREEE (reference sequence). J lost 5 bases, V lost 3 bases, and 6 bases had no gene match. The CDR3 nucleotides read TGTGCCAGCAGCTCAAGGACTAGCGGGGGGGCACACAATGAGCAGTTCTTC. Encoded protein: CASSSRTSGGAHNEQFF. Drawing the rest from reference TRBV5-4 and TRBJ2-1, the complete variable domain is ETGVTQSPTHLIKTRGQQVTLRCSSQSGHNTVSWYQQALGQGPQFIFQYYREEENGRGNFPPRFSGLQFPNYSSELNVNALELDDSALYLCASSSRTSGGAHNEQFFGPGTRLTVL.

This rearrangement joins TRBV15 to TRBJ2-1; D not resolved. CDR1 LNHNV and CDR2 YYDKDF come from the germline V gene (reference sequence). With 0 bases removed from V and 2 bases from J, the gap between germline ends came to 14 bases. CDR3 length equals 17 residues. The CDR3 here is CATSREPDVVAYNEQFF. The CDR3 DNA reads TGTGCCACCAGCAGAGAACCGGACGTAGTAGCCTACAATGAGCAGTTCTTC.

This clone is a singleton in its sample. V usage is TRBV7-3 and J usage is TRBJ2-1; 7 bases line up with TRBD2. The CDR3 loop spans 15 amino acids. V lost 3 bases and J lost 2; bases outside the gene matches: 4. Germline CDR1 SGHTA, CDR2 FQGTGA. For the CDR3, the DNA is TGTGCCAGCAGCTTCTACGGGGGGACCTACAATGAGCAGTTCTTC. Its translation is CASSFYGGTYNEQFF.

A word on this clone: The identical CDR3 is also encoded by other nucleotide sequences in the sample. The rearrangement uses TRBV2 and TRBJ2-7; D call uncertain. V dropped 1 base and J dropped 4 bases, with 2 bases sitting between them. This CDR3 region has 11 residues. In germline, CDR1 is SNHLY, CDR2 FYNNEI. CDR3 amino acids: CASSEEYEQYF. Here the CDR3 DNA reads TGTGCCAGCAGTGAAGAATACGAGCAGTACTTC.